This T cell receptor beta chain was profiled in a study of regulatory T cells in long-lasting Graves disease. V trimming: 7 bases; J trimming: 4 bases; junction bases outside the gene matches: 11. Germline CDR1 reads GTSNPN; CDR2 reads SVGIG (reference sequence). The CDR3 extends over 15 amino acids. Study outcomes and limitations: Peripheral blood alone, not thyroid tissue, underwent study.

Construction of TCR beta libraries relied on iRepertoire HTBI primers and on Arm-PCR targeting CDR3 regions. Original methodology: About 60 TRBV and about 14 TRBJ segments were identified across samples. TCRdb reanalysed the multiplex PCR reads using MiXCR and keeps one entry per CDR3 protein. The V and J calls come from TCRdb's annotation, not from the publication. The table shows 650,000 to 850,000 distinct CDR3 sequences, with around 30% occurring only once. Details on this clonotype: Antigen: not known.

Time point defined: persistent/refractory GD, antithyroid drugs over 5 years with positive TRAb. Preparation of the TCR library used RNA extracted from PBMCs. EDTA tubes held 8 to 10 milliliters of peripheral blood from each patient. Sequencing used peripheral blood mononuclear cells (PBMCs), obtained when the disease was refractory, from a patient treated with antithyroid drugs. V is TRBV30 and J is TRBJ2-2, with TRBD2 matching over 8 bases. The TCR sequence derives from a female donor with Graves disease. The CDR3 sequence is CAFPGSGRGTGELFF. CDR3 in DNA: TGTGCCTTTCCGGGGAGCGGGAGAGGCACCGGGGAGCTGTTTTTT.